This T cell receptor beta chain comes out of a study of early T cells in non-severe SARS-CoV-2 infection. Study details: Chains from this unsorted whole-blood bulk RNA could not be paired.

Study-wide results and caveats: Reliance on VDJdb matching favored anti-spike CD8 responses; private and CD4 specificities were missed.

The TCR library protocol attached unique molecular identifiers to the individual cDNA molecules. In TCRdb, the 5' RACE reads were re-called with MiXCR into one record per CDR3 protein. The table has 74,000 or so distinct CDR3 sequences, 9.5% to 15% seen once. This clonotype showed up many times. As yet, its antigen is unknown. This clonotype was obtained from an adult who was a healthcare worker with PCR-confirmed SARS-CoV-2 infection or an uninfected control (not recorded which). The source material was whole blood.

As DNA, the CDR3 is TGTGCCAGCAGTTCCGGGACTTCCACAGATACGCAGTATTTT. Amino acid sequence: CASSSGTSTDTQYF. The rearrangement joins TRBV6-2 or TRBV6-3 to TRBJ2-3; D may be TRBD2 (6 bases). The length of the CDR3 is 14 residues. V lost 4 bases and J 2 bases, leaving 10 bases between the germline ends. Germline V gives CDR1 MNHEY, CDR2 SVGEGT.